This is a list of T cell receptor beta chains from one sample in a study of cytomegalovirus exposure and HLA in healthy donors. Assay: immunoSEQ multiplex PCR; the TCRdb copy retains only in-frame clones and omits some. The sample holds about 180,000 clones, just under 80% seen once. The sample taken for sequencing was PBMCs. Every receptor here comes from a woman aged 45-60 years in good health and CMV-seropositive. Both conserved end residues are trimmed from each CDR3.

v_gene	j_gene	CDR3aa
TRBV30	TRBJ1-1	AWSDHREAF
TRBV4-3	TRBJ2-2	ASSQELGLAGMNTGELF
TRBV4-3	TRBJ2-3	ASSQDSREGLSDTQY
TRBV11-3	TRBJ1-5	ASSLAGQPQH
TRBV7-6	TRBJ1-2	ACQRQAASGYT
TRBV27	TRBJ2-2	ASSSAGGTGELF
TRBV10-2	TRBJ2-3	ASNIGQGTDTQY
TRBV27	TRBJ2-7	ASSLRRDIGYEQY
TRBV30	TRBJ2-7	AWSVTGGRYEQY
TRBV2	TRBJ2-3	ASSVRGPTDTQY
TRBV18	TRBJ2-3	ASSWQDTDTQY
TRBV4-2	TRBJ2-3	ASSQARLAGGRTDTQY
TRBV11-3	TRBJ1-1	ASQLELTEAF
TRBV5-1	TRBJ2-5	ASSSFQETQY
TRBV5-6	TRBJ1-1	ASSPSHYEAF
TRBV21-1	TRBJ2-7	ASRLAGFSYEQY
TRBV9	TRBJ2-7	ASSKAGVSDEQY
TRBV29-1	TRBJ1-1	SVGSGDTEAF
TRBV27	TRBJ1-2	ASSRQGNGYT
TRBV7-2	TRBJ1-4	ASSLAGTTNEKLF
TRBV21-1	TRBJ2-7	ASSKGTGVKYEQY
TRBV28	TRBJ1-2	ASSLTGAGYGYT
TRBV9	TRBJ2-3	ASSVAAWSDTQY
TRBV9	TRBJ2-5	ASSVGLDETQY
TRBV7-8	TRBJ1-2	ASSLARTDQRGGYT
TRBV5-1	TRBJ1-4	ASSLVAPGQASGLF
TRBV11-3	TRBJ1-2	ASSLGPPGGYGYT
TRBV15	TRBJ2-7	ATVSRSGEQY
TRBV7-9	TRBJ2-1	ASSLLWEDRSYNEQF
TRBV4-3	TRBJ2-3	ASSHTSGGGADTQY
TRBV18	TRBJ2-7	ASSLDGGYEQY
TRBV5-1	TRBJ2-3	ASIPLPSGRSDTQY
TRBV4-1	TRBJ1-1	ASSRLGLRNTEAF
TRBV5-4	TRBJ2-2	ASRPGTVNTGELF
TRBV7-9	TRBJ1-1	ASTGVEPWATEAF
TRBV7-2	TRBJ1-1	ASSLLPTGVEAF
TRBV30	TRBJ1-1	AWNRQGRDTEAF
TRBV5-8	TRBJ1-2	ASSYTASYGYT
TRBV28	TRBJ1-1	ASSSVISEAF
TRBV21-1	TRBJ1-1	ASSKVPPDRVVVNTEAF
TRBV11-2	TRBJ1-4	ASSPPGQINEKLF
TRBV5-1	TRBJ2-1	ASSARLAGGHRSSYNEQF
TRBV5-1	TRBJ1-2	ASSMTGRGGYT
TRBV5-4	TRBJ1-2	ASSFGFQGTLFGYT
TRBV19	TRBJ2-6	ASSIPGQGYSGANVLT
TRBV4-1	TRBJ1-1	ASSQGAGTEAF
TRBV29-1	TRBJ2-7	SVVVTGGEQY
TRBV27	TRBJ1-2	ASGSTGYGGYT
TRBV2	TRBJ2-1	ASRVTSGGYNEQF
TRBV10-3	TRBJ1-2	ATQDRQGYGYT
TRBV7-8	TRBJ2-7	ASSPGTGYEQY
TRBV4-3	TRBJ2-1	ASSQEASGLGFYNEQF
TRBV7-3	TRBJ1-6	ASSLGIGDSPLH
TRBV5-1	TRBJ2-2	ASSLGPSGRLRTGELF
TRBV9	TRBJ2-7	ASSPRPYYEQY
TRBV6-1	TRBJ2-1	ASSSGIAYNEQF
TRBV7-9	TRBJ2-7	ASSRDRPYEQY
TRBV4-1	TRBJ2-1	ASSYRSYNEQF
TRBV6-4	TRBJ1-5	ASSPQTGVSQPQH